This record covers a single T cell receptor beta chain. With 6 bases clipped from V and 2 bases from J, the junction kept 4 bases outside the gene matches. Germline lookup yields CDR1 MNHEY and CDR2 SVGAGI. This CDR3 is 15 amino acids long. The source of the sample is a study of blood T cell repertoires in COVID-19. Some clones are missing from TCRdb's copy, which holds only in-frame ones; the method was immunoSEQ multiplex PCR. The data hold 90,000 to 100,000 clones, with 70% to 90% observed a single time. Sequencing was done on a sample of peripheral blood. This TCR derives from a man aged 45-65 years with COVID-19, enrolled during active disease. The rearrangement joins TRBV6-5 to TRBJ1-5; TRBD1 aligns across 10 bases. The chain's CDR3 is CASSSTGGGNQPQHF. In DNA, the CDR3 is TGTGCCAGCAGCTCGACAGGGGGCGGCAATCAGCCCCAGCATTTT.